Listed below are T cell receptor beta chains from one sample, sequenced in a study of T cell changes during pregnancy in multiple sclerosis. TCRdb's table, derived via immunoSEQ multiplex PCR, lists solely in-frame clones and lacks some. The repertoire holds roughly 48,000 clones, with about 88% as singletons. The source was CD4+ T cells from peripheral blood mononuclear cells, collected in the second trimester of pregnancy. These TCRs come from a female donor with multiple sclerosis, enrolled in a pregnancy study. The CDR3 runs from the conserved cysteine through the conserved F or W. D genes are given only for firm matches. Clone sizes are given selectively: once, few, many, or a class where the clone is expanded.

J gene | D gene | clone size | V gene | CDR3 protein | CDR3 DNA
TRBJ2-2 | TRBD2 | few | TRBV10-1 | CASSAASGMVTGELFF | TGCGCCAGCAGTGCAGCTAGCGGGATGGTCACCGGGGAGCTGTTTTTT
TRBJ1-1 | NA | NA | TRBV27 | CASSLSAGERNTEAFF | TGTGCCAGCAGTTTATCGGCAGGCGAACGGAACACTGAAGCTTTCTTT
TRBJ2-5 | TRBD1 | NA | TRBV10-3 | CAISRGQGGGETQYF | TGTGCCATCAGCAGAGGACAGGGAGGAGGGGAGACCCAGTACTTC
TRBJ1-1 | TRBD1 | NA | TRBV4-3 | CASSQALTGGLEAFF | TGCGCCAGCAGCCAAGCCCTAACAGGGGGCCTCGAGGCTTTCTTT
TRBJ2-1 | NA | NA | TRBV6-1 | CASRPGSGPYNEQFF | TGTGCCAGCCGCCCGGGGAGCGGGCCCTACAATGAGCAGTTCTTC
TRBJ2-1 | TRBD2 | NA | TRBV7-9 | CASSHSGRAAYNEQFF | TGTGCCAGCAGCCATAGCGGGAGGGCCGCCTACAATGAGCAGTTCTTC
TRBJ1-3 | TRBD1 | few | TRBV7-6 | CASSLEGQLSGNTIYF | TGTGCCAGCAGCTTAGAGGGACAGCTCTCTGGAAACACCATATATTTT
TRBJ2-7 | TRBD1 | NA | TRBV19 | CASSMEWLAGGIDEQYF | TGTGCCAGTAGTATGGAATGGCTCGCAGGGGGAATTGACGAGCAGTACTTC
TRBJ2-1 | NA | NA | TRBV14 | CASSRISSYNEQFF | TGTGCCAGCAGCCGAATCAGCTCCTACAATGAGCAGTTCTTC
TRBJ1-2 | TRBD1 | NA | TRBV29-1 | CSVDRGDYGYTF | TGCAGCGTTGACAGGGGGGACTATGGCTACACCTTC
TRBJ2-1 | TRBD2 | NA | TRBV4-1 | CASKDSRTSGYNEQFF | TGCGCCAGCAAGGACTCGCGGACTAGCGGGTACAATGAGCAGTTCTTC
TRBJ2-1 | NA | NA | TRBV29-1 | CSVGERLSSFYNEQFF | TGCAGCGTTGGAGAGAGACTCTCCTCTTTTTACAATGAGCAGTTCTTC
TRBJ1-1 | NA | NA | TRBV5-6 | CASSLGAGPTEAFF | TGTGCCAGCAGCTTGGGTGCAGGGCCAACTGAAGCTTTCTTT
TRBJ2-5 | TRBD1 | NA | TRBV19 | CASSLAGGLGETQYF | TGTGCCAGTAGTTTGGCAGGGGGCTTGGGAGAGACCCAGTACTTC
TRBJ1-3 | TRBD1 | few | TRBV29-1 | CSVAGTAGNTIYF | TGCAGCGTCGCCGGGACAGCTGGAAACACCATATATTTT
TRBJ1-1 | NA | few | TRBV18 | CASSRSSEEAFF | TGTGCCAGCTCACGCTCGAGTGAAGAAGCTTTCTTT
TRBJ2-1 | TRBD1 | few | TRBV27 | CASRTGTGAEQFF | TGTGCCAGCAGGACTGGGACAGGGGCTGAGCAGTTCTTC
TRBJ1-2 | NA | NA | TRBV27 | CASSLTGRNYGYTF | TGTGCCAGCAGTTTAACAGGGCGGAACTATGGCTACACCTTC
TRBJ2-3 | TRBD1 | NA | TRBV19 | CASSDPGQGTDTQYF | TGTGCCAGTAGTGATCCGGGACAGGGGACAGATACGCAGTATTTT
TRBJ2-2 | TRBD2 | NA | TRBV19 | CASSSLAGVALFF | TGTGCCAGTAGTTCTCTAGCGGGAGTTGCGCTGTTTTTT
TRBJ2-7 | NA | NA | TRBV5-1 | CASSLDIADSYEQYF | TGCGCCAGCAGCTTGGATATAGCGGACTCCTACGAGCAGTACTTC
TRBJ2-5 | TRBD2 | once | TRBV28 | CASSFRTSGTQETQYF | TGTGCCAGCAGTTTCAGGACTAGCGGGACTCAAGAGACCCAGTACTTC
TRBJ2-1 | NA | NA | TRBV28 | CASTSIRQESSYNEQFF | TGTGCCAGCACTAGCATCAGACAGGAGAGCTCCTACAATGAGCAGTTCTTC
TRBJ1-5 | NA | NA | TRBV28 | CASSLGSFGNQPQHF | TGTGCCAGCAGCTTAGGGAGTTTTGGCAATCAGCCCCAGCATTTT
TRBJ1-1 | TRBD1 | NA | TRBV5-1 | CASSAEGAGSTEAFF | TGCGCCAGCAGCGCGGAGGGGGCCGGGAGCACTGAAGCTTTCTTT
TRBJ2-1 | NA | NA | TRBV5-4 | CASSLRGVSYNEQFF | TGTGCCAGCAGCTTACGCGGGGTCTCCTACAATGAGCAGTTCTTC
TRBJ1-4 | NA | NA | TRBV6-1 | CASSEESIATNEKLFF | TGTGCCAGCAGTGAAGAGAGTATTGCAACTAATGAAAAACTGTTTTTT
TRBJ2-7 | NA | NA | TRBV6-5 | CASSYGRGLYYEQYF | TGTGCCAGCAGTTACGGGCGGGGGCTATATTACGAGCAGTACTTC
TRBJ2-7 | TRBD1 | NA | TRBV6-6 | CASSLGARDREISF | TGTGCCAGCAGCCTCGGAGCCCGAGACAGGGAGATTAGCTTC
TRBJ1-4 | TRBD1 | once | TRBV30 | CAWSGDRGSEKLFF | TGTGCCTGGAGTGGTGACAGGGGCAGTGAAAAACTGTTTTTT
TRBJ1-2 | TRBD1 | NA | TRBV12-5 | CASGLGQGYGYTF | TGTGCTAGTGGTTTGGGACAGGGATATGGCTACACCTTC
TRBJ2-2 | TRBD2 | NA | TRBV19 | CASSIMASGSNTGELFF | TGTGCCAGTAGTATAATGGCTAGCGGTTCGAACACCGGGGAGCTGTTTTTT
TRBJ2-1 | TRBD2 | NA | TRBV25-1 | CASSEGARAGAYNEQFF | TGTGCCAGCAGTGAAGGAGCTAGGGCGGGAGCCTACAATGAGCAGTTCTTC
TRBJ1-2 | TRBD1 | NA | TRBV10-1 | CASPEDRAHAYGYTF | TGCGCCAGCCCAGAGGACAGGGCACATGCCTATGGCTACACCTTC
TRBJ1-2 | NA | once | TRBV2 | CASRPWDTRNYGYTF | TGTGCCAGCCGGCCATGGGACACCCGGAACTATGGCTACACCTTC
TRBJ1-6 | TRBD1 | NA | TRBV5-1 | CASSYSDRANSPLHF | TGCGCCAGCAGCTATTCGGACAGGGCTAATTCACCCCTCCACTTT
TRBJ1-3 | NA | NA | TRBV19 | CASESSGNTIYF | TGTGCCAGTGAGAGCTCTGGAAACACCATATATTTT
TRBJ2-7 | NA | NA | TRBV5-1 | CASSTTGSLYEQYF | TGCGCCAGCAGCACAACCGGGAGCCTTTACGAGCAGTACTTC
TRBJ1-2 | TRBD1 | NA | TRBV7-2 | CASSPRTGNNYGYTF | TGTGCCAGCAGCCCCCGGACAGGGAATAACTATGGCTACACCTTC
TRBJ2-7 | NA | NA | TRBV7-8 | CASSLATKAGGAYEQYF | TGTGCCAGCAGCTTAGCCACCAAGGCGGGTGGAGCCTACGAGCAGTACTTC
TRBJ2-7 | NA | NA | TRBV9 | CASSVEGSGPSYEQYF | TGTGCCAGCAGCGTAGAAGGGAGCGGGCCCTCCTACGAGCAGTACTTC
TRBJ1-2 | NA | NA | TRBV7-2 | CASSLSPQGSGGYTF | TGTGCCAGCAGCTTAAGCCCGCAGGGGTCGGGTGGCTACACCTTC
TRBJ2-5 | TRBD2 | once | TRBV30 | CAWSLGLAAPGETQYF | TGTGCCTGGAGTCTCGGACTAGCGGCACCGGGAGAGACCCAGTACTTC
TRBJ2-1 | TRBD2 | once | TRBV6-4 | CASSVLAGTPNEQFF | TGTGCCAGCAGTGTACTAGCGGGGACTCCCAATGAGCAGTTCTTC
TRBJ2-5 | TRBD1 | once | TRBV6-6 | CASSTGGAGLETQYF | TGTGCCAGCAGCACAGGGGGCGCGGGGTTGGAGACCCAGTACTTC
TRBJ1-2 | TRBD1 | NA | TRBV28 | CASSLVGQGSYGYTF | TGTGCCAGCAGTTTGGTGGGACAGGGGAGCTATGGCTACACCTTC
TRBJ1-4 | TRBD1 | NA | TRBV5-4 | CASSQGQGGEKLFF | TGTGCCAGCAGCCAGGGACAGGGTGGTGAAAAACTGTTTTTT
TRBJ2-1 | NA | NA | TRBV27 | CASSEQAPSYNEQFF | TGTGCCAGCAGCGAACAGGCTCCATCCTACAATGAGCAGTTCTTC
TRBJ2-3 | TRBD2 | NA | TRBV7-3 | CASSLGASGRTDTQYF | TGTGCCAGCAGCTTAGGGGCTAGCGGGAGAACAGATACGCAGTATTTT
TRBJ2-7 | NA | NA | TRBV27 | CASSERGSYEQYF | TGTGCCAGCAGCGAGCGCGGTTCCTACGAGCAGTACTTC
TRBJ2-7 | NA | NA | TRBV7-6 | CASSPLGGSREQYF | TGTGCCAGCAGCCCCTTGGGGGGTTCGCGGGAGCAGTACTTC
TRBJ2-3 | TRBD2 | NA | TRBV12-5 | CASGLGTSGTDTQYF | TGTGCTAGTGGTTTGGGGACTAGCGGCACAGATACGCAGTATTTT
TRBJ2-2 | TRBD2 | NA | TRBV5-5 | CASSLWLAGATGELFF | TGTGCCAGCAGCTTGTGGCTAGCGGGAGCCACCGGGGAGCTGTTTTTT
TRBJ2-5 | TRBD2 | NA | TRBV14 | CASSTLAGGFETQYF | TGTGCCAGCAGCACACTAGCGGGAGGTTTTGAGACCCAGTACTTC
TRBJ2-3 | TRBD2 | NA | TRBV5-1 | CASSPGSGRAGTDTQYF | TGCGCCAGCAGCCCCGGAAGCGGGAGGGCCGGGACAGATACGCAGTATTTT
TRBJ2-5 | NA | NA | TRBV30 | CAWRGVETQYF | TGTGCCTGGAGGGGAGTGGAGACCCAGTACTTC